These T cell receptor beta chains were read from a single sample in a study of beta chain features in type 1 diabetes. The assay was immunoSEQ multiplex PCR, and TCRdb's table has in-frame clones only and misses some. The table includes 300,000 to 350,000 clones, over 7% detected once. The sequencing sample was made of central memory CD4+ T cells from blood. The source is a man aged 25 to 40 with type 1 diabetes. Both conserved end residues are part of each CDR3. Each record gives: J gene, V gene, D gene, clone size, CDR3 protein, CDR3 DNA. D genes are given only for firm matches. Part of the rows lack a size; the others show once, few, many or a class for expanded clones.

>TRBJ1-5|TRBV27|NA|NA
CASATRGREPQHF
TGTGCCTCAGCGACCCGGGGTAGAGAGCCCCAGCATTTT
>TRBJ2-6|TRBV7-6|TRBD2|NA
CASSRGDNSGANVLTF
TGTGCCAGCAGCCGGGGGGATAACTCTGGGGCCAACGTCCTGACTTTC
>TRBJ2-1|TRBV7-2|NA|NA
CASSLGPYNEQFF
TGTGCCAGCAGCTTGGGGCCGTACAATGAGCAGTTCTTC
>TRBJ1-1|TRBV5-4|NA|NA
CASSSWTASMNTEAFF
TGTGCCAGCAGTTCTTGGACGGCTTCCATGAACACTGAAGCTTTCTTT
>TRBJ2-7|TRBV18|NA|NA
CASSPLGTVSSYEQYF
TGTGCCAGCTCACCACTTGGGACGGTGAGCTCCTACGAGCAGTACTTC
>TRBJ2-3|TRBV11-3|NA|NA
CASSLGQSHTDTQYF
TGTGCCAGCAGCTTAGGACAGAGCCACACAGATACGCAGTATTTT
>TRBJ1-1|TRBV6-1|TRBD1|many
CASSKTGKNTEAFF
TGTGCCAGCAGTAAGACAGGGAAGAACACTGAAGCTTTCTTT
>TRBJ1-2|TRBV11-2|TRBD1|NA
CASSPRRWDSPYTF
TGTGCCAGCAGCCCACGTCGATGGGACAGCCCCTACACCTTC
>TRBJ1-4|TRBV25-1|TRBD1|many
CASSGRTGANEKLFF
TGTGCCAGCAGTGGGCGGACAGGAGCGAATGAAAAACTGTTTTTT
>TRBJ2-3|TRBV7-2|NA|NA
CASSQGPLYTQYF
TGTGCCAGCAGCCAGGGCCCTTTGTATACGCAGTATTTT
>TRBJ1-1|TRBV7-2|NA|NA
CASSFQGTGTEAFF
TGTGCCAGCAGCTTCCAGGGGACGGGCACTGAAGCTTTCTTT
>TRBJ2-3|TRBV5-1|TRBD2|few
CASSLASGGVDTQYF
TGCGCCAGCAGCTTGGCTAGCGGGGGTGTAGATACGCAGTATTTT
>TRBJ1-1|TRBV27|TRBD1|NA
CASSTGGTEAFF
TGTGCCAGCAGTACAGGGGGCACTGAAGCTTTCTTT
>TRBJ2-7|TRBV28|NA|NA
CASSLLTLYEQYF
TGTGCCAGCAGTTTATTAACCCTCTACGAGCAGTACTTC
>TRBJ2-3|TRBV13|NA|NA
CASSPRMDGGHTNTQYF
TGTGCCAGCAGCCCTAGAATGGACGGGGGCCACACGAATACGCAGTATTTT
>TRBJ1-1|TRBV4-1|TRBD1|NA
CASSQGDRDTEAFF
TGCGCCAGCAGCCAAGGGGACAGGGACACTGAAGCTTTCTTT
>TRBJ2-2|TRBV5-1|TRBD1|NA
CASRVGTGNTGELFF
TGCGCCAGCCGAGTTGGGACAGGGAACACCGGGGAGCTGTTTTTT
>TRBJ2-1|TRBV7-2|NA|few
CASSLFNEQFF
TGTGCCAGCAGCTTATTTAATGAGCAGTTCTTC
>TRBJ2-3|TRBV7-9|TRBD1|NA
CASSAGQAPSDTQYF
TGTGCCAGCAGCGCGGGACAGGCCCCCTCAGATACGCAGTATTTT
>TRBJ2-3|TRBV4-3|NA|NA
CASSQDSGADTQYF
TGCGCCAGCAGCCAAGATTCCGGGGCAGATACGCAGTATTTT
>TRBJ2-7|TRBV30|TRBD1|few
CAWSQGALYEQYF
TGTGCCTGGAGTCAGGGGGCTTTATACGAGCAGTACTTC
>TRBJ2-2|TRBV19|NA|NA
CASSIARGADTGELFF
TGTGCCAGTAGTATAGCGAGGGGGGCTGACACCGGGGAGCTGTTTTTT
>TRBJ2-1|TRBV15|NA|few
CATSTGGQNYNEQFF
TGTGCCACCAGCACCGGTGGGCAGAATTACAATGAGCAGTTCTTC
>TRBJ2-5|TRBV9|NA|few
CASSSEEETQYF
TGTGCCAGCAGCTCAGAGGAAGAGACCCAGTACTTC
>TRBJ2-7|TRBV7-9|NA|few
CASSLTGTPSSYEQYF
TGTGCCAGCAGCTTAACTGGGACCCCGAGCTCCTACGAGCAGTACTTC
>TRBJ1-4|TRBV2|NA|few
CASRDSATNEKLFF
TGTGCCAGCAGAGACAGTGCAACTAATGAAAAACTGTTTTTT
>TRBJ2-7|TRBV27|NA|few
CASSPYRVSYEQYF
TGTGCCAGCAGTCCTTACAGGGTTTCCTACGAGCAGTACTTC
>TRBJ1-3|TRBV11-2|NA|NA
CASSFRRGGNTIYF
TGTGCCAGCAGCTTCCGGAGGGGAGGAAACACCATATATTTT
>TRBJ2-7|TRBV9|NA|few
CASSTGLAKGEQYF
TGTGCCAGCAGCACGGGACTTGCAAAAGGCGAGCAGTACTTC
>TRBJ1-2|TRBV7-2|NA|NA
CASSLRRGDRTENYGYTF
TGTGCCAGCAGCTTAAGGCGGGGGGACCGAACAGAGAACTATGGCTACACCTTC
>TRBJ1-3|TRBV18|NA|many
CASSPSEGTAGNTIYF
TGTGCCAGCTCACCATCGGAGGGGACTGCTGGAAACACCATATATTTT
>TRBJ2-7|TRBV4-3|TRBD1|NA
CASSQYRGPYEQYF
TGCGCCAGCAGCCAGTACAGGGGTCCATACGAGCAGTACTTC
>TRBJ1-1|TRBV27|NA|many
CASSLNPGRPLAFF
TGTGCCAGCAGTTTGAACCCCGGACGCCCTTTAGCTTTCTTT
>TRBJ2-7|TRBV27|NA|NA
CASSLIGAAEQYF
TGTGCCAGCAGTTTAATCGGAGCGGCCGAGCAGTACTTC
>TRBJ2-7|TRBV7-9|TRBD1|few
CASSLGYAGQGPYEQYF
TGTGCCAGCAGCTTAGGCTATGCGGGACAGGGACCCTACGAGCAGTACTTC
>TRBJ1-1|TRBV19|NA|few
CASSIGETEAFF
TGTGCCAGTAGTATCGGGGAGACTGAAGCTTTCTTT
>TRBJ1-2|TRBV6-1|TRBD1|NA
CASSPGQGQNYGYTF
TGTGCCAGCAGCCCCGGACAGGGGCAAAACTATGGCTACACCTTC
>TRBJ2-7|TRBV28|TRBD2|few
CASSLRGGSYEQYF
TGTGCCAGCAGTTTACGGGGGGGGTCCTACGAGCAGTACTTC
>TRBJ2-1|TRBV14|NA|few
CASSSLGLSYNEQFF
TGTGCCAGCAGCTCCTTGGGCCTCTCCTACAATGAGCAGTTCTTC
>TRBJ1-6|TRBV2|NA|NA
CASRYGTNSPLHF
TGTGCCAGCAGATACGGAACCAATTCACCCCTCCACTTT
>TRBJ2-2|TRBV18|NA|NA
CASSPPNTGRNTGELFF
TGTGCCAGCTCACCACCGAACACAGGGAGGAACACCGGGGAGCTGTTTTTT
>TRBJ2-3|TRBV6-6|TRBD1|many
CASSGRTGGTDTQYF
TGTGCCAGCAGTGGTCGGACAGGGGGCACAGATACGCAGTATTTT
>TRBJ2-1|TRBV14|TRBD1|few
CASSPIDRGNEQFF
TGTGCCAGCAGCCCCATAGACAGGGGTAATGAGCAGTTCTTC
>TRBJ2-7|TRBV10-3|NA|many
CAISESGNEQYF
TGTGCCATCAGTGAGTCCGGGAACGAGCAGTACTTC
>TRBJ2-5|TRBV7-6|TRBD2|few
CASSPPGLAGGQETQYF
TGTGCCAGCAGCCCCCCGGGACTAGCGGGGGGGCAAGAGACCCAGTACTTC
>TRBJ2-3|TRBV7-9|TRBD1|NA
CASSSGTGNTDTQYF
TGTGCCAGCAGCTCCGGGACAGGGAACACAGATACGCAGTATTTT
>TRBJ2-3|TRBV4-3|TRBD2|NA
CASSQGASGGGTDTQYF
TGCGCCAGCAGCCAAGGGGCTAGCGGGGGCGGGACAGATACGCAGTATTTT
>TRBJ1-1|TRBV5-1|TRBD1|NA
CASTRTGGFDTEAFF
TGCGCCAGCACCCGGACAGGGGGCTTTGACACTGAAGCTTTCTTT
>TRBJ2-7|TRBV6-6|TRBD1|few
CASSSMDRNYEQYF
TGTGCCAGCAGCAGTATGGACAGGAACTACGAGCAGTACTTC
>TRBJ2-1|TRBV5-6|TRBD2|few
CASSWSSGGKYNEQFF
TGTGCCAGCAGCTGGTCTAGCGGGGGTAAATACAATGAGCAGTTCTTC
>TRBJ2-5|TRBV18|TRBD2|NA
CASSRSGGQQETQYF
TGTGCCAGCTCACGGAGCGGGGGGCAACAAGAGACCCAGTACTTC
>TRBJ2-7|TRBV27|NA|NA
CASSFRGYEQYF
TGTGCCAGCAGTTTTCGGGGTTACGAGCAGTACTTC
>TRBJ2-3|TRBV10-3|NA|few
CAISEAGADTQYF
TGTGCCATCAGTGAGGCAGGGGCGGATACGCAGTATTTT
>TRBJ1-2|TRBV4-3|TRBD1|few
CASSPDREYGYTF
TGCGCCAGCAGCCCGGACAGGGAATATGGCTACACCTTC
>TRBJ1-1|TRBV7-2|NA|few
CASSLPEGLGNTEAFF
TGTGCCAGCAGCTTGCCTGAAGGGCTGGGGAACACTGAAGCTTTCTTT
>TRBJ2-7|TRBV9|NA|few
CASSPSGDEQYF
TGTGCCAGCAGCCCTAGTGGAGACGAGCAGTACTTC
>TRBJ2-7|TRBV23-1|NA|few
CASRLDYDYEQYF
TGCGCCAGCAGACTGGACTACGACTACGAGCAGTACTTC